The rows below give T cell receptor beta chains drawn from one sample of a study of T cell responses to AZD1222 COVID-19 vaccine. Profiled with immunoSEQ multiplex PCR; TCRdb holds only in-frame clones, not every one. The sample consists of 30,000 to 50,000 clones, just over 85% of them appearing once. The sequencing used peripheral blood, collected 28 days after the second dose of the MenACWY control vaccine. The receptors originated from an adult who received the MenACWY meningococcal vaccine as a control. The CDR3 runs from the conserved cysteine through the conserved F or W. A D gene is named only where the DNA matches it firmly. Clone size is stated in some rows and not others, as once, few, many or a class when expanded.

V gene	J gene	clone size	D gene	CDR3 DNA	CDR3 protein
TRBV5-1	TRBJ2-5	.	TRBD1	TGCGCCAGCAGCCAAGGGACAGGGGGGCAAGAGACCCAGTACTTC	CASSQGTGGQETQYF
TRBV28	TRBJ1-1	once	TRBD1	TGTGCCAGCAGACCAGGACAGGGACGAATGGCTTTCTTT	CASRPGQGRMAFF
TRBV21-1	TRBJ1-1	.	.	TGTGCCAGCAGCAAACCCGGCTATGCGAGGGTGAATACTGAAGCTTTCTTT	CASSKPGYARVNTEAFF
TRBV7-3	TRBJ1-2	once	.	TGTGCCAGCAGCGCGACGACGGGGCAAGGGGGCTACACCTTC	CASSATTGQGGYTF
TRBV19	TRBJ2-3	few	TRBD1	TGTGCCAGTAGTAGGGGACAGGGGGTCACAGATACGCAGTATTTT	CASSRGQGVTDTQYF
TRBV19	TRBJ2-5	.	TRBD1	TGTGCCAGTAGTACCGGGACAGGGGGAGAGACCCAGTACTTC	CASSTGTGGETQYF
TRBV7-2	TRBJ1-3	.	.	TGTGCCAGCAGCCGGGACTGGCGTATGAACACCATATATTTT	CASSRDWRMNTIYF
TRBV6-6	TRBJ1-1	.	TRBD1	TGTGCCAGCAGCGACAGGGTGTTGGCTGAAGCTTTCTTT	CASSDRVLAEAFF
TRBV18	TRBJ1-5	.	.	TGTGCCAGCTCACCGCGGGATCAGCCCCAGCATTTT	CASSPRDQPQHF
TRBV9	TRBJ2-3	.	TRBD2	TGTGCCAGCAGCGTAGCCCAGCGGGGGACAGATACGCAGTATTTT	CASSVAQRGTDTQYF
TRBV27	TRBJ2-7	.	TRBD1	TGTGCCAGCAGTACGACAGGGGAGGAGCAGTACTTC	CASSTTGEEQYF
TRBV4-1	TRBJ1-4	.	TRBD1	TGCGCCAGCAGCCAAACAGGGGTTGCAACTAATGAAAAACTGTTTTTT	CASSQTGVATNEKLFF
TRBV3-1/TRBV3-2	TRBJ2-2	.	.	TGTGCCAGCCTCAATGGGGACACCGGGGAGCTGTTTTTT	CASLNGDTGELFF
TRBV4-1	TRBJ1-5	.	.	TGCGCCAGCAGCCAAGTAATAGGCAGGGGCGGCAATCAGCCCCAGCATTTT	CASSQVIGRGGNQPQHF
TRBV6-6	TRBJ1-1	.	.	TGTGCCAGCAGGGGGGGTTCCGGGACTCTTAACACTGAAGCTTTCTTT	CASRGGSGTLNTEAFF
TRBV20-1	TRBJ2-7	.	.	TGCAGTGCTAGGAAACCCGGGGAGCAGTACTTC	CSARKPGEQYF
TRBV5-4	TRBJ2-2	.	.	TGTGCCAGCAGCTTTTACGGTACCGGGGAGCTGTTTTTT	CASSFYGTGELFF
TRBV7-8	TRBJ2-2	.	TRBD1	TGTGCCAGCAGAGGGGGCGTCGAGGGGGCCGGCACCGGGGAGCTGTTTTTT	CASRGGVEGAGTGELFF
TRBV7-6	TRBJ2-2	.	TRBD2	TGTGCCAGCAGCGTCTCTAGCGGGAGTTTCGGGGAGCTGTTTTTT	CASSVSSGSFGELFF
TRBV12-2	TRBJ1-2	.	.	TGTGCAAGTCGCTGGGGAGAAACAGGGTACTCTGGCTACACCTTC	CASRWGETGYSGYTF
TRBV30	TRBJ2-7	.	TRBD2	TGTGCCTGGGGGGGGACTAGCGGGAGATCTGAGCAGTACTTC	CAWGGTSGRSEQYF
TRBV7-9	TRBJ2-7	.	.	TGTGCCAGCAGCGATACAGGGTACAACGAGCAGTACTTC	CASSDTGYNEQYF
TRBV2	TRBJ2-6	.	.	TGTGCCAGCAGAGGCCCGGCCGGGACCGGGGCCAACGTCCTGACTTTC	CASRGPAGTGANVLTF
TRBV7-9	TRBJ2-1	.	TRBD2	TGTGCCAGCACCTTCTCGGGGACTAGCAACGCTGAGCAGTTCTTC	CASTFSGTSNAEQFF
TRBV3-1/TRBV3-2	TRBJ2-5	.	.	TGTGCCAGCAGCCAAGTGCATCCTCAAGAGACCCAGTACTTC	CASSQVHPQETQYF
TRBV6-1	TRBJ1-5	.	.	TGTGCCAGCAGTGAACCCGGGCGCCCATATAGCAATCAGCCCCAGCATTTT	CASSEPGRPYSNQPQHF
TRBV7-2	TRBJ2-1	.	.	TGTGCCAGCAGCTTGGGTAGGTACAATGAGCAGTTCTTC	CASSLGRYNEQFF
TRBV30	TRBJ1-1	.	.	TGTGCCTGGAGTTCCCGACTCGGCGGCGAAGCTTTCTTT	CAWSSRLGGEAFF
TRBV6-5	TRBJ1-4	.	.	TGTGCCAGCACCACAGGGATCTCAACTAATGAAAAACTGTTTTTT	CASTTGISTNEKLFF
TRBV7-2	TRBJ2-1	.	TRBD2	TGTGCCAGCAGCTTCAGGACTAGCGCCTACAATGAGCAGTTCTTC	CASSFRTSAYNEQFF
TRBV6-2/TRBV6-3	TRBJ1-4	.	.	TGTGCCAGCAGTGACCGGTACGATGAAAAACTGTTTTTT	CASSDRYDEKLFF
TRBV30	TRBJ1-2	.	.	TGTGCCTGGAGTGTAGGCAGCATAAACTATGGCTACACCTTC	CAWSVGSINYGYTF
TRBV10-1	TRBJ2-1	.	TRBD2	TGCGCCAGCAGTGTGGGACTAGTCTCCTACAATGAGCAGTTCTTC	CASSVGLVSYNEQFF
TRBV7-9	TRBJ1-1	.	TRBD1	TGTGCCAGCAGCTTAGGAGGGGGCGCGAACACTGAAGCTTTCTTT	CASSLGGGANTEAFF
TRBV9	TRBJ1-2	once	.	TGTGCCAGCAGCCCTGCGATTGGGCGGGACACCTTC	CASSPAIGRDTF
TRBV18	TRBJ2-4	once	.	TGTGCCAGCTCACCCAGACCCGCGAACGACGGGAACATTCAGTACTTC	CASSPRPANDGNIQYF
TRBV18	TRBJ2-2	.	.	TGTGCCAGCCAATCCACCGGGGAGCTGTTTTTT	CASQSTGELFF
TRBV5-8	TRBJ2-7	.	TRBD1	TGTGCCAGCAGTAGGACAGGGAGTTTCTACGAGCAGTACTTC	CASSRTGSFYEQYF
TRBV6-5	TRBJ1-1	.	.	TGTGCCAGCAGTTACTCTCGGGAGAACACTGAAGCTTTCTTT	CASSYSRENTEAFF
TRBV29-1	TRBJ2-7	.	TRBD2	TGCAGCGTCCTTTCCGGGGAGCGGGGACTCTACGAGCAGTACTTC	CSVLSGERGLYEQYF
TRBV11-2	TRBJ1-1	.	.	TGTGCCAGCAGGAGGGGGGGAGGGACTGAAGCTTTCTTT	CASRRGGGTEAFF
TRBV9	TRBJ1-2	few	.	TGTGCCAGCAGCGTAGATCCGGGCGGCTATGGCTACACCTTC	CASSVDPGGYGYTF
TRBV5-1	TRBJ1-4	.	.	TGCGCCAGCAGGATCGAAAAAGTTAATGAAAAACTGTTTTTT	CASRIEKVNEKLFF
TRBV19	TRBJ2-1	.	TRBD1	TGTGCCAGCCGATCGTGGGGACAGACAAACAATGAGCAGTTCTTC	CASRSWGQTNNEQFF
TRBV5-1	TRBJ2-5	once	.	TGCGCCAGCAGCGTCGGGACTTACCAAGAGACCCAGTACTTC	CASSVGTYQETQYF
TRBV6-5	TRBJ1-1	.	.	TGTGCCAGCAGAGGGACATCGAACACTGAAGCTTTCTTT	CASRGTSNTEAFF
TRBV7-2	TRBJ2-7	.	.	TGTGCCAGCAGCCTGAGCCCCTACGAGCAGTACTTC	CASSLSPYEQYF
TRBV5-1	TRBJ2-7	.	.	TGCGCCAGCAGCTCCCAGGGTGTCGAGCAGTACTTC	CASSSQGVEQYF
TRBV7-9	TRBJ2-7	.	TRBD2	TGTGCCAGCAGCCGTAGCGGGAGAGGTCCCTACGAGCAGTACTTC	CASSRSGRGPYEQYF
TRBV4-1	TRBJ2-1	once	TRBD2	TGCGCCAGCAGCCATATAGCGGGAGAGCAGTTCTTC	CASSHIAGEQFF
TRBV2	TRBJ1-1	.	.	TGTGCCAGCAGTTTAGACCTGGGAGCTTTCTTT	CASSLDLGAFF
TRBV19	TRBJ2-3	.	TRBD1	TGTGCCAGTAGTATTAGGACAGGGGGCTTGAGAGATACGCAGTATTTT	CASSIRTGGLRDTQYF
TRBV6-4	TRBJ2-7	.	TRBD2	TGTGCCAGCAGCTGGACTAGCGGGAGTCATAACGAGCAGTACTTC	CASSWTSGSHNEQYF
TRBV5-4	TRBJ2-2	.	TRBD1	TGTGCCAGCAAGAAGTGGGACAGGGGAGGTAGTACCGGGGAGCTGTTTTTT	CASKKWDRGGSTGELFF
TRBV10-1	TRBJ2-1	.	.	TGCGCCAGCAGTGAAGACGGGACGGGTGAGCAGTTCTTC	CASSEDGTGEQFF
TRBV6-2/TRBV6-3	TRBJ2-7	.	TRBD2	TGTGCCAGCAGTTACGGACTAGCGGGGTTGGGTTACGAGCAGTACTTC	CASSYGLAGLGYEQYF
TRBV27	TRBJ1-2	once	.	TGTGCCAGCAGTCCCCTCCCAGCTAACTATGGCTACACCTTC	CASSPLPANYGYTF